Listed below are T cell receptor beta chains from one sample, sequenced in a study of T-cell memory formation after mild COVID-19. TCRdb recomputed calls from the 5' RACE reads with MiXCR, one row per CDR3 protein. The sample has about 350,000 distinct CDR3 sequences; around 13% are singletons. The sample was PBMCs or a T cell subset sorted from them (not recorded which). The origin of the receptors is a man aged 18 to 29 who had mild COVID-19 (a few samples of this study predate the infection). Cell type and time point are not known. Each CDR3 is given with its conserved first and last residue. Fields, in order: clone size, D gene, J gene, V gene, CDR3 DNA, CDR3 protein. A D gene is named only where the DNA matches it firmly. For some rows the clone size is stated as once, few or many, or as a class when expanded; others skip it.

>few|-|TRBJ1-5|TRBV6-2/TRBV6-3
TGTGCCAGCAGTTACTCGACGGGGGGCCTCTGGCTTCAGCCCCAGCATTTT
CASSYSTGGLWLQPQHF
>few|TRBD2|TRBJ2-7|TRBV7-2
TGTGCCAGCAGCTTAGTAGCGGGGGGTTTGAAACCCTACGAGCAGTACTTC
CASSLVAGGLKPYEQYF
>-|-|TRBJ2-7|TRBV6-5
TGTGCCAGCAGCACAGGGTACGAGCAGTACTTC
CASSTGYEQYF
>few|-|TRBJ1-1|TRBV28
TGTGCCAGCACATGGAATGCGGCCACTGAAGCTTTCTTT
CASTWNAATEAFF
>-|-|TRBJ2-3|TRBV7-9
TGTGCCAGCAGCTCCGATGACAGGTTGGGGCTAAGCACAGATACGCAGTATTTT
CASSSDDRLGLSTDTQYF
>-|-|TRBJ1-1|TRBV13
TGTGCCAGCAGCTTACGCCTTACCGGGGCCGCTTTCTTT
CASSLRLTGAAFF
>many|TRBD1|TRBJ2-5|TRBV19
TGTGCCAGTAGCCAAGGACAGGGACGCAAAGAAGTCCGAGAGACCCAGTACTTC
CASSQGQGRKEVRETQYF
>-|-|TRBJ1-1|TRBV12-3/TRBV12-4
TGTGCCAGCAGTTTAGTAACCGTAATGAACACTGAAGCTTTCTTT
CASSLVTVMNTEAFF
>-|-|TRBJ2-1|TRBV4-2
TGTGCCAGCAGCCAAGAAACACGTTACAATGAGCAGTTCTTC
CASSQETRYNEQFF
>many|-|TRBJ2-5|TRBV7-9
TGTGCCAGCAGCTCCGGCAGGGTATGGCAGGGGACCCAGTACTTC
CASSSGRVWQGTQYF
>many|-|TRBJ2-1|TRBV10-3
TGTGCCATCAGTGCCGGGACCGAAGCCTACAATGAGCAGTTCTTC
CAISAGTEAYNEQFF
>-|-|TRBJ1-5|TRBV20-1
TGCAGTGCTAACAGACCGGCCCGGGGGGGTAATCAGCCCCAGCATTTT
CSANRPARGGNQPQHF
>few|-|TRBJ2-5|TRBV18
TGTGCCAGCTCACAGAGCGGGTACCAAGAGACCCAGTACTTC
CASSQSGYQETQYF
>few|-|TRBJ2-3|TRBV20-1
TGCAGTGCTACGCCATTATATACGCAGTATTTT
CSATPLYTQYF
>-|-|TRBJ1-5|TRBV4-1
TGCGCCAGCAGCCAAGATTCAGGGGGCAATCAGCCCCAGCATTTT
CASSQDSGGNQPQHF
>many|TRBD2|TRBJ2-5|TRBV7-2
TGTGCCAGCAGCTTCGGACTAGCGGGGCAAGAGACCCAGTACTTC
CASSFGLAGQETQYF
>few|-|TRBJ2-3|TRBV3-1
TGTGCCAGCTACCCCACATTGACTAGAGCGACAGATACGCAGTATTTT
CASYPTLTRATDTQYF
>-|-|TRBJ2-2|TRBV7-6
TGTGCCAGCAGCTTATTCGGGGCTTCGAACACCGGGGAGCTGTTTTTT
CASSLFGASNTGELFF
>few|TRBD2|TRBJ2-3|TRBV12-3/TRBV12-4
TGTGCCAGCAGTTTTCGCATGGCTAGCGGGGGCTGGAGCACAGATACGCAGTATTTT
CASSFRMASGGWSTDTQYF
>-|-|TRBJ1-1|TRBV6-2/TRBV6-3
TGTGCCAGCAGTTACTCCCTCCGGGCCGGAGAAGCTTTCTTT
CASSYSLRAGEAFF
>-|-|TRBJ1-4|TRBV4-1
TGCGCCAGCAGCCAAGATCCCTCCCCGATTAATGAAAAACTGTTTTTT
CASSQDPSPINEKLFF
>few|-|TRBJ2-5|TRBV7-8
TGTGCCAGCAGCTTTTGGGGGTTCGGGGAGACCCAGTACTTC
CASSFWGFGETQYF
>-|-|TRBJ1-2|TRBV12-3/TRBV12-4
TGTGCCAGCAGTTTAGTCCCCCAAGGTGGCACCTTC
CASSLVPQGGTF
>-|-|TRBJ1-6|TRBV11-2
TGTGCCAGCAGCTTTATCAGGGTTAATAATTCACCCCTCCACTTT
CASSFIRVNNSPLHF
>many|-|TRBJ2-3|TRBV20-1
TGCAGTGCTAGAGAATCGGGAACAGATACGCAGTATTTT
CSARESGTDTQYF
>many|TRBD2|TRBJ2-3|TRBV4-3
TGCGCCAGCAGCCAGCTGGCGGGGGGCCTCACAGATACGCAGTATTTT
CASSQLAGGLTDTQYF
>-|TRBD1|TRBJ1-2|TRBV12-3/TRBV12-4
TGTGCCAGCAGCATGGACAGGAGCAGTGAACGGGGGAGGGGCTACACCTTC
CASSMDRSSERGRGYTF
>few|-|TRBJ2-2|TRBV7-3
TGTGCCAGCAGCCCCGGGACGCCCAACACCGGGGAGCTGTTTTTT
CASSPGTPNTGELFF
>-|-|TRBJ2-2|TRBV7-9
TGTGCCAGCAGCGCCGCAGTCACCGGGGAGCTGTTTTTT
CASSAAVTGELFF
>few|-|TRBJ2-7|TRBV12-3/TRBV12-4
TGTGCCAGCAGTTTTATGCGGGACTCCTACGAGCAGTACTTC
CASSFMRDSYEQYF
>-|-|TRBJ2-2|TRBV29-1
TGCAGCGTTGAACCCCCGAACACCGGGGAGCTGTTTTTT
CSVEPPNTGELFF
>-|-|TRBJ1-2|TRBV5-1
TGCGCCAGCAGCTTGGGGGGCGCAGTCCCTCCTGGCTACACCTTC
CASSLGGAVPPGYTF
>many|-|TRBJ1-5|TRBV7-2
TGTGCCAGCAGCTTTGGGGGTACGAGGGGTCAGCCCCAGCATTTT
CASSFGGTRGQPQHF
>many|TRBD2|TRBJ2-3|TRBV4-2
TGTGCCAGCAGCCAAGTAGCGGGGGGCGTCGCAGATACGCAGTATTTT
CASSQVAGGVADTQYF
>few|-|TRBJ1-1|TRBV14
TGTGCCAGCAGCCAGGCGACACGAACTGAAGCTTTCTTT
CASSQATRTEAFF
>many|TRBD1|TRBJ2-2|TRBV4-3
TGCGCCAGCAGCCAGGCGTCGGGACAGTACCCCGGGGAGCTGTTTTTT
CASSQASGQYPGELFF
>few|-|TRBJ2-3|TRBV20-1
TGCAGTGCTGCTGGGTCCGGGGCTAACACAGATACGCAGTATTTT
CSAAGSGANTDTQYF
>few|-|TRBJ2-7|TRBV27
TGTGCCAGCAGTTGGGCACCCGACGCCTACGAGCAGTACTTC
CASSWAPDAYEQYF
>-|TRBD1|TRBJ1-1|TRBV5-1
TGCGCCAGCAGCCCAGGGGGCATAGACACTGAAGCTTTCTTT
CASSPGGIDTEAFF
>-|TRBD1|TRBJ2-7|TRBV7-9
TGTGCCAGCAGCTTCACACAGGGGGCGGGTGAGCAGTACTTC
CASSFTQGAGEQYF
>-|-|TRBJ1-1|TRBV20-1
TGCAGTGCTAGCGGCCTGAACACTGAAGCTTTCTTT
CSASGLNTEAFF